These 7 T cell receptor beta chains share one sample of origin, sequenced in a study of blood T cell repertoires in COVID-19. Measured with immunoSEQ multiplex PCR; TCRdb has only the in-frame clones, and not every one. The data contain over 400,000 clones, 70% to 90% of them singletons. The sequencing input was PBMCs or T cells enriched from blood (not recorded which). These TCRs come from a woman aged 55 to 70 who had recovered from COVID-19.

The genes are TRBV4-2 and TRBJ1-1; D is unclear. V was pared by 2 bases and J by 6 bases, with 16 bases between. CDR3 length: 15 amino acids. CDR1 is LGHNA and CDR2 is YNFKEQ in the germline V gene. CDR3 region: CASSQSFKDRAEAFF. CDR3 bases: TGTGCCAGCAGCCAAAGTTTTAAGGATCGGGCTGAAGCTTTCTTT.

CDR3: CASSIDRGQYNEQFF. The CDR3, as DNA: TGTGCCAGCAGCATAGACAGGGGTCAGTACAATGAGCAGTTCTTC. J is TRBJ2-1 and V is TRBV7-2, with TRBD1 identical over 8 bases. Germline CDR1 reads SGHTA; CDR2 reads FQGNSA. V shed 5 bases and J 4 bases; nucleotides not matched to a gene: 7. The CDR3 extends over 15 amino acids.

The rearrangement links TRBV2 to TRBJ1-1; D is ambiguous. The germline gives CDR1 SNHLY, CDR2 FYNNEI. The CDR3 runs to 13 residues. Trimming left V 4 bases short and J 1 base short, with 7 bases between. The CDR3 nucleotides read TGTGCCAGCAGTGGACGGAGGAACACTGAAGCTTTCTTT. Its protein is CASSGRRNTEAFF.

This rearrangement joins TRBV30 to TRBJ2-5; TRBD1 might be the D (10 bases). V was cut by 7 bases and J by 7 bases, with 22 bases left in between. The CDR3 runs to 14 residues. Looked up from germline, CDR1 is GTSNPN and CDR2 is SVGIG (reference sequence). The chain's CDR3 is CASSTGGGGGTQYF. CDR3 DNA: TGTGCCTCTTCGACAGGGGGCGGGGGGGGGACCCAGTACTTC.

The chain recombines TRBV24-1 with TRBJ1-5, with 7 nucleotides matching TRBD1. Trimming cost V 4 bases and J 9 bases; bases outside gene matches: 11. Germline V gives CDR1 KGHDR, CDR2 SFDVKD. CDR3 length equals 15 residues. CDR3 DNA: TGTGCCACCAGTGAAGGGCAGGGGGGTATTCGGCCCCAGCATTTT. This translates into CATSEGQGGIRPQHF.

The chain employs TRBV18 and TRBJ2-5; 7 nucleotides line up with TRBD1. Germline V gives CDR1 KGHSH, CDR2 LQKENI. This CDR3 has 14 amino acids. The V and J ends lost 3 bases and 5 bases, in that order; junction bases with no gene match: 6. CDR3 nucleotides: TGTGCCAGCTCACCGAACAGGGGTTCGGAGACCCAGTACTTC. It yields the protein CASSPNRGSETQYF.

This chain links TRBV5-3 with TRBJ1-2; D might be TRBD1 (5 bases). TRBV5-3 belongs to the ORF category, with a function that is uncertain. Trimming cost V 3 bases and J 3 bases, with 15 bases left between them. CDR3 length equals 15 residues. DNA for the CDR3: TGTGCCAGAAGCTGCCTCCAGGGAGGGGACTATGGCTACACCTTC. The encoded protein is CARSCLQGGDYGYTF.